The rows below give T cell receptor beta chains drawn from one sample of a study of T cell responses to AZD1222 COVID-19 vaccine. Sequenced by immunoSEQ multiplex PCR; TCRdb stores in-frame clones only, minus some. The sample lists some 74,000 clones; roughly nine tenths were seen once. Sequenced material: peripheral blood, taken 28 days after the second AZD1222 dose. The receptor set was obtained from an adult who received the AZD1222 COVID-19 vaccine. CDR3s include the opening cysteine and the closing phenylalanine or tryptophan. D genes are given only for firm matches. Size is omitted from some rows. Given values are once, few, many or a class for expanded clones.

J	size	V	length	D	CDR3	DNA
TRBJ2-3	-	TRBV6-2/TRBV6-3	14	TRBD2	CASSLASGSDTQYF	TGTGCCAGCAGTTTGGCTAGCGGTTCAGATACGCAGTATTTT
TRBJ2-1	-	TRBV5-1	14	-	CASSLGGSYNEQFF	TGCGCCAGCAGCTTGGGCGGCTCCTACAATGAGCAGTTCTTC
TRBJ1-5	-	TRBV6-1	13	-	CASSDPWDQPQHF	TGTGCCAGCAGTGACCCATGGGATCAGCCCCAGCATTTT
TRBJ1-5	-	TRBV28	14	TRBD1	CASSGGQSNQPQHF	TGTGCCAGCAGCGGGGGACAGAGCAATCAGCCCCAGCATTTT
TRBJ2-5	once	TRBV6-1	14	-	CASSEATVGETQYF	TGTGCCAGCAGTGAAGCAACCGTGGGGGAGACCCAGTACTTC
TRBJ2-7	once	TRBV18	14	-	CASSPPQKRDEQYF	TGTGCCAGCTCACCACCCCAGAAAAGGGACGAGCAGTACTTC
TRBJ1-1	-	TRBV5-6	11	-	CASSFHTEAFF	TGTGCCAGCAGCTTTCACACTGAAGCTTTCTTT
TRBJ1-1	-	TRBV6-6	14	-	CASSYGSGNTEAFF	TGTGCCAGCAGTTACGGATCGGGGAACACTGAAGCTTTCTTT
TRBJ2-1	few	TRBV7-9	15	TRBD2	CASSPGTSSNNEQFF	TGTGCCAGCAGCCCCGGGACTAGCAGTAACAATGAGCAGTTCTTC
TRBJ2-7	once	TRBV6-5	13	-	CASTQPESYEQYF	TGTGCCAGCACCCAACCCGAGTCGTACGAGCAGTACTTC
TRBJ2-2	few	TRBV11-2	13	-	CASSLAETGELFF	TGTGCCAGCAGCTTAGCCGAGACCGGGGAGCTGTTTTTT
TRBJ2-5	-	TRBV13	11	-	CASSLAETQYF	TGTGCCAGCAGCTTAGCGGAGACCCAGTACTTC
TRBJ1-1	once	TRBV12-3/TRBV12-4	13	TRBD1	CASIPAGGTEAFF	TGTGCCAGCATTCCTGCAGGGGGCACTGAAGCTTTCTTT
TRBJ1-4	once	TRBV18	15	TRBD1	CASSATTGVDEKLFF	TGTGCCAGCTCAGCCACGACAGGGGTGGACGAAAAACTGTTTTTT
TRBJ2-7	-	TRBV19	16	TRBD2	CASSTNPSGRSYEQYF	TGTGCCAGTAGTACGAACCCTAGCGGGAGGTCCTACGAGCAGTACTTC
TRBJ1-1	-	TRBV30	14	TRBD1	CAWSERGLYTEAFF	TGTGCCTGGAGTGAAAGGGGGCTTTACACTGAAGCTTTCTTT
TRBJ2-1	-	TRBV19	13	-	CASTTKKWGEQFF	TGTGCCAGTACCACGAAAAAGTGGGGGGAGCAGTTCTTC
TRBJ1-2	-	TRBV5-4	15	TRBD1	CASSLQGLTNYGYTF	TGTGCCAGCAGCTTACAGGGGCTCACTAACTATGGCTACACCTTC
TRBJ2-4	-	TRBV4-2	15	-	CASSQDLEGGNIQYF	TGTGCCAGCAGCCAAGATCTAGAGGGCGGGAACATTCAGTACTTC
TRBJ1-1	-	TRBV5-4	13	-	CASSSTSNTEAFF	TGTGCCAGCAGCTCGACTTCGAACACTGAAGCTTTCTTT
TRBJ2-7	once	TRBV3-1/TRBV3-2	18	TRBD2	CASSQAGLAGKSYYEQYF	TGTGCCAGCAGCCAAGCGGGACTAGCGGGGAAATCTTACTACGAGCAGTACTTC
TRBJ1-1	-	TRBV7-2	12	-	CASSSRNTEAFF	TGTGCCAGCAGCTCCAGGAACACTGAAGCTTTCTTT
TRBJ1-3	-	TRBV11-2	18	-	CASSLRITQGNPGNTIYF	TGTGCCAGCAGCTTAAGGATTACCCAGGGGAACCCTGGAAACACCATATATTTT
TRBJ1-2	-	TRBV30	16	-	CAWSVKFPGEAAGYTF	TGTGCCTGGAGTGTAAAGTTTCCAGGGGAGGCTGCTGGCTACACCTTC
TRBJ2-3	-	TRBV6-5	14	-	CASSYQQNTDTQYF	TGTGCCAGCAGTTACCAGCAGAACACAGATACGCAGTATTTT
TRBJ2-7	few	TRBV14	12	-	CASSPGSYEQYF	TGTGCCAGCAGCCCAGGGAGCTACGAGCAGTACTTC
TRBJ2-5	-	TRBV19	15	-	CATATGGVLKETQYF	TGTGCCACAGCGACCGGTGGGGTGTTGAAAGAGACCCAGTACTTC
TRBJ1-1	-	TRBV7-6	14	TRBD1	CASSNGQGATEAFF	TGTGCCAGCAGCAACGGACAGGGGGCAACTGAAGCTTTCTTT
TRBJ1-2	-	TRBV30	14	TRBD1	CAWSVQGIDYGYTF	TGTGCCTGGAGTGTACAGGGGATCGACTATGGCTACACCTTC
TRBJ2-7	-	TRBV6-5	12	-	CASRDFSYEQYF	TGTGCCAGCAGGGACTTCTCCTACGAGCAGTACTTC
TRBJ1-1	-	TRBV6-6	14	TRBD1	CASSRSSGGAEAFF	TGTGCCAGCAGTCGATCTTCAGGGGGGGCTGAAGCTTTCTTT
TRBJ1-4	-	TRBV5-8	14	-	CASSLGHINEKLFF	TGTGCCAGCAGCCTGGGACACATTAATGAAAAACTGTTTTTT
TRBJ2-3	-	TRBV14	14	-	CASSQGARSDTQYF	TGTGCCAGCAGCCAAGGCGCGAGATCAGATACGCAGTATTTT
TRBJ2-1	few	TRBV11-3	15	TRBD1	CASSSGQGRNNEQFF	TGTGCCAGCAGCTCTGGACAGGGGCGCAACAATGAGCAGTTCTTC
TRBJ1-1	-	TRBV2	13	-	CASTPIRNTEAFF	TGTGCCAGCACCCCTATTCGGAACACTGAAGCTTTCTTT
TRBJ2-7	once	TRBV3-1/TRBV3-2	14	-	CASSQPAPAYEQYF	TGTGCCAGCAGTCAGCCTGCGCCCGCCTACGAGCAGTACTTC
TRBJ2-1	-	TRBV5-8	11	-	CASSLYNEQFF	TGTGCCAGCAGCCTTTACAATGAGCAGTTCTTC
TRBJ2-7	-	TRBV11-1	14	-	CASSPRTVSYEQYF	TGTGCCAGCAGCCCTCGGACGGTCTCCTACGAGCAGTACTTC
TRBJ2-1	-	TRBV12-5	15	-	CASGPGYDGYNEQFF	TGTGCTAGTGGTCCTGGGTACGACGGGTACAATGAGCAGTTCTTC
TRBJ2-1	-	TRBV9	15	TRBD2	CASSVASGVYNEQFF	TGTGCCAGCAGCGTAGCTAGCGGGGTTTACAATGAGCAGTTCTTC
TRBJ2-1	-	TRBV10-2	15	-	CASSEHGWDPNEQFF	TGCGCCAGCAGTGAGCATGGTTGGGACCCGAATGAGCAGTTCTTC
TRBJ2-7	-	TRBV6-1	15	-	CASREGGVVDSGQYF	TGTGCCAGCAGAGAAGGGGGGGTGGTAGATTCCGGGCAGTACTTC
TRBJ2-3	-	TRBV5-8	15	-	CASSLGSVFTDTQYF	TGTGCCAGCAGCTTGGGTAGCGTTTTCACAGATACGCAGTATTTT